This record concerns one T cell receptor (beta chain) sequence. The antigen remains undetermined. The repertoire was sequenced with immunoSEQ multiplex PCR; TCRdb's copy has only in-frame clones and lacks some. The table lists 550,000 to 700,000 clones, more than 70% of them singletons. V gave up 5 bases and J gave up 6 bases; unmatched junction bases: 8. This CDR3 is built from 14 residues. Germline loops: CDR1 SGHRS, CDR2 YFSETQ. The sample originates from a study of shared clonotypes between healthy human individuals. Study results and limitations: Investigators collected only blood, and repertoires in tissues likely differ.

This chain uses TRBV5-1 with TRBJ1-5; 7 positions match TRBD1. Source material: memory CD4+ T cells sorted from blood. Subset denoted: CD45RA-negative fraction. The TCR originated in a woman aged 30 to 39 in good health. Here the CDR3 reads CASREGTAAQPQHF. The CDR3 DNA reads TGCGCCAGCAGGGAAGGGACAGCGGCTCAGCCCCAGCATTTT.